This T cell receptor beta chain was retrieved from a study of blood T cell repertoires in COVID-19. Across the study: PBMCs, B-cell-depleted T cells, or T cells provided the cDNA or gDNA that made up the material.

From germline, CDR1 is SQVTM and CDR2 ANQGSEA. Trimming stripped 7 bases from V and 4 bases from J, with 18 bases between. The CDR3 covers 14 residues. Authors' analysis steps: Estimated nucleated cell counts came from reference gene primer amplification. The repertoire was sequenced with immunoSEQ multiplex PCR; TCRdb's copy has only in-frame clones and lacks some. The DNA was the basis for D and trimming; V, J and clone size are from that table. The table shows some 69,000 clones, with about four fifths occurring only once. This TCR derives from a human donor in a cohort sampled during active COVID-19. This chain connects TRBV29-1 to TRBJ2-3; perhaps TRBD2 as D (5 bases). The sequenced sample was peripheral blood. The chain's CDR3 is CSDVLGRGADTQYF. The CDR3 coding sequence is TGCAGCGACGTACTAGGAAGAGGTGCAGATACGCAGTATTTT.